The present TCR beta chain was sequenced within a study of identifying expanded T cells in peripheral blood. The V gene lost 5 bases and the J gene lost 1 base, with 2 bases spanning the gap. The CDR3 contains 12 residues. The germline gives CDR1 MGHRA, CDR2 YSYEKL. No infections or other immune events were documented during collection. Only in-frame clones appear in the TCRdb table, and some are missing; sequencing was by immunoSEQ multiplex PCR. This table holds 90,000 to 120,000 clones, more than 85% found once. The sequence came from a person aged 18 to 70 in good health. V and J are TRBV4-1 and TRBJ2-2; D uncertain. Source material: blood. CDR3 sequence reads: CASSGNTGELFF. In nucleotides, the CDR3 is TGCGCCAGCAGCGGGAACACCGGGGAGCTGTTTTTT.